The entry below gives a single TCR beta chain sequence along with its context. The source of the sample is a study of cytomegalovirus exposure and HLA in healthy donors. Looked up from germline, CDR1 is MNHEY and CDR2 is SVGAGI. V was pared by 5 bases and J by 5 bases, with 18 bases between. The CDR3 loop spans 15 amino acids. PCR primers comprised 60 Vbeta and 13 Jbeta primers. TCRdb's table, derived via immunoSEQ multiplex PCR, lists solely in-frame clones and lacks some. Found here are approximately 110,000 clones, around 74% of them singletons; the top ten hold 1.3%. The rearrangement links TRBV6-5 to TRBJ2-5, with D perhaps TRBD1 (6 bases). This TCR derives from a man aged 35 to 55 in good health and CMV-seronegative. The sample consisted of PBMCs. CDR3 DNA: TGTGCCAGCAGTCCTCCGGGACACGGGTTGGAGACCCAGTACTTC. Protein: CASSPPGHGLETQYF.